A single sample is the source of the 17 T cell receptor beta chains below, sequenced in a study of blood T cell repertoires in COVID-19. Assay: immunoSEQ multiplex PCR; the TCRdb copy retains only in-frame clones and omits some. This sample yields about 120,000 clones, of which 80% to 90% are seen a single time; 2% to 2.5% belongs to the top ten. What was sequenced was peripheral blood. The receptors come from a woman aged 50 to 60 with acute or convalescent COVID-19.

This clone has a handful of counts. The chain employs TRBV7-7 and TRBJ2-1; 8 bases align to TRBD1. Germline V CDR1 and CDR2: SSHAT, FNYEAQ (reference sequence). The CDR3 has 13 amino acids. With 5 bases clipped from V and 5 bases from J, the junction kept 2 bases outside the gene matches. DNA of the CDR3: TGTGCCAGCAGCCAGACAGGGGACAATGAGCAGTTCTTC. This translates into CASSQTGDNEQFF.

This rearrangement joins TRBV19 to TRBJ2-1; no definite D call. Trimming left V 1 base short and J 0 bases short, with 7 bases between. CDR3 length: 15 residues. Looked up from germline, CDR1 is LNHDA and CDR2 is SQIVND (reference sequence). The CDR3 spells CASSIGTSSYNEQFF. The CDR3 nucleotides are TGTGCCAGTAGTATAGGCACGAGCTCCTACAATGAGCAGTTCTTC.

J is TRBJ2-3 and V is TRBV10-2; D perhaps matches TRBD2 (6 bases). This CDR3 has 14 amino acids. From germline, CDR1 is WSHSY and CDR2 SAAADI. V was clipped by 6 bases and J by 7 bases, with 17 bases between them. Here the CDR3 DNA reads TGCGCCAGCAGAGCTTCCCTAGCGACCTATACGCAGTATTTT. Translation: CASRASLATYTQYF.

The chain combines TRBV19 with TRBJ2-1; the match to TRBD1 covers 7 bases. This CDR3 is 13 amino acids long. The V gene end was trimmed by 5 bases and the J gene end by 5 bases; junction bases not matched to a gene: 3. Germline V gene sequence: CDR1 LNHDA, CDR2 SQIVND (reference sequence). The CDR3 DNA follows: TGTGCCAGTAGTTTTGGACAGGACAATGAGCAGTTCTTC. Translated, it gives CASSFGQDNEQFF.

The rearrangement uses TRBV30 and TRBJ1-1, with 8 bases fitting TRBD1. The CDR3 has 13 residues. V shed 2 bases, J shed 4 bases, and the junction held 3 bases outside the gene matches. Germline lookup yields CDR1 GTSNPN and CDR2 SVGIG (reference sequence). The CDR3 coding sequence is TGTGCCTGGAGTAGACAGGGGAGCACTGAAGCTTTCTTT. Translation: CAWSRQGSTEAFF.

The V call is TRBV29-1, the J call TRBJ1-2, with D uncertain. CDR3 length: 11 amino acids. Trimming pared 4 bases from V and 4 bases from J, leaving 7 bases between. In germline, CDR1 is SQVTM, CDR2 ANQGSEA. The CDR3 DNA follows: TGCAGCGTTGCAGGCACCTATGGCTACACCTTC. Its protein is CSVAGTYGYTF.

The chain is built from TRBV5-1 and TRBJ1-1; 8 nucleotides align to TRBD1. The V segment lost 2 bases and the J segment 5 bases; nucleotides outside the gene matches: 5. CDR1 SGHRS and CDR2 YFSETQ come from the germline V gene. CDR3 size: 14 residues. CDR3 amino acids: CASSLQGGITEAFF. CDR3 in DNA: TGCGCCAGCAGCTTACAGGGGGGAATTACTGAAGCTTTCTTT. Full variable domain (outside the CDR3, taken from reference TRBV5-1 and TRBJ1-1): KAGVTQTPRYLIKTRGQQVTLSCSPISGHRSVSWYQQTPGQGLQFLFEYFSETQRNKGNFPGRFSGRQFSNSRSEMNVSTLELGDSALYLCASSLQGGITEAFFGQGTRLTVV.

This clone has only one observation. J is TRBJ1-1 and V is TRBV7-6; TRBD1 aligns across 8 bases. This CDR3 is built from 15 residues. J gave up 0 bases and V 5 bases, and 5 bases lay outside the gene matches. The germline V gene has CDR1 SGHVS and CDR2 FNYEAQ. The CDR3 DNA sequence: TGTGCCAGCAGCCCCCGGACAGGGCTGAACACTGAAGCTTTCTTT. Its translation is CASSPRTGLNTEAFF.

This chain joins TRBV30 and TRBJ1-3; D gene uncertain. Germline V CDR1 and CDR2: GTSNPN, SVGIG (reference sequence). This CDR3 has 15 amino acids. V was clipped by 0 bases and J by 0 bases, with 9 bases between them. Here the CDR3 reads CAWSVAAGSGNTIYF. In DNA form, the CDR3 reads TGTGCCTGGAGTGTAGCAGCAGGCTCTGGAAACACCATATATTTT.

This clone was recorded only once. J is TRBJ2-7 and V is TRBV2; perhaps TRBD1 as D (5 bases). Per the germline V gene, CDR1 is SNHLY and CDR2 is FYNNEI. Trimming pared 2 bases from V and 7 bases from J, leaving 9 bases between. CDR3 size: 12 residues. CDR3 DNA: TGTGCCAGCAGTGAACCCAAGGGGGAGCAGTACTTC. Encoded protein: CASSEPKGEQYF. The variable domain in full, completed from reference TRBV2 and TRBJ2-7, reads EPEVTQTPSHQVTQMGQEVILRCVPISNHLYFYWYRQILGQKVEFLVSFYNNEISEKSEIFDDQFSVERPDGSNFTLKIRSTKLEDSAMYFCASSEPKGEQYFGPGTRLTVT.

The chain combines TRBV10-3 with TRBJ2-1, with TRBD2 matching over 7 bases. The CDR3 spans 17 residues. From germline, CDR1 is ENHRY and CDR2 SYGVKD. V shed 5 bases and J 7 bases; nucleotides not matched to a gene: 17. The CDR3 nucleotides read TGTGCCATCAGTAGGAGTAGGACGGGGGACTATTTTAATGAGCAGTTCTTC. It encodes CAISRSRTGDYFNEQFF.

The chain couples TRBV5-4 to TRBJ1-6; perhaps TRBD1 as D (6 bases). Trimming cost V 0 bases and J 10 bases, with 11 bases left between them. The CDR3 totals 14 residues. Germline CDR1 is SGHNT and CDR2 is YYREEE (reference sequence). CDR3 DNA: TGTGCCAGCAGCTTGGACAGGGCCTACTCACCCCTCCACTTT. It codes for CASSLDRAYSPLHF.

This clone was seen only a few times. The chain recombines TRBV30 with TRBJ2-1; D is perhaps TRBD2 (5 bases). This CDR3 has 17 residues. Germline V gives CDR1 GTSNPN, CDR2 SVGIG (reference sequence). V was clipped by 2 bases and J by 0 bases, with 17 bases between them. The CDR3 nucleotides read TGTGCCTGGAGTTCAAAAGCTAGCCGAAGCTCCTACAATGAGCAGTTCTTC. Translation: CAWSSKASRSSYNEQFF.

The rearrangement joins TRBV29-1 to TRBJ1-4; D not resolved. Germline V lookup: CDR1 SQVTM, CDR2 ANQGSEA. This CDR3 spans 12 amino acids. Trimming removed 5 bases from V and 0 bases from J, with 4 bases in between. As DNA, the CDR3 is TGCAGCGTTTCCTCAACTAATGAAAAACTGTTTTTT. Amino acids: CSVSSTNEKLFF.

The chain uses TRBV5-1 and TRBJ2-1; 7 bases are shared with TRBD2. The CDR3 totals 14 residues. V was pared by 1 base and J by 9 bases, with 7 bases of the junction left unmatched. Germline CDR1 reads SGHRS; CDR2 reads YFSETQ. CDR3 sequence (DNA): TGCGCCAGCAGCTTGCAATTAGGGGAGGGTGAGCAGTTCTTC. The encoded protein is CASSLQLGEGEQFF. Combining the CDR3 with reference TRBV5-1 and TRBJ2-1 gives the whole variable domain KAGVTQTPRYLIKTRGQQVTLSCSPISGHRSVSWYQQTPGQGLQFLFEYFSETQRNKGNFPGRFSGRQFSNSRSEMNVSTLELGDSALYLCASSLQLGEGEQFFGPGTRLTVL.

This clone was observed a few times. The chain recombines TRBV30 with TRBJ1-2, with 8 bases lining up with TRBD1. Trimming took 8 bases from V and 4 from J; bases not matched to a gene: 12. Germline CDR1 GTSNPN, CDR2 SVGIG (reference sequence). The CDR3 totals 14 residues. The CDR3 here is CAGARQGICYGYTF. CDR3 DNA sequence: TGTGCCGGAGCGAGACAGGGGATTTGCTATGGCTACACCTTC.

The chain links TRBV7-2 to TRBJ2-5; 7 bases map to TRBD1. CDR3 length equals 15 residues. Germline CDR1 and CDR2: SGHTA and FQGNSA. Trimming cost V 2 bases and J 6 bases; bases outside gene matches: 9. CDR3 sequence (DNA): TGTGCCAGCAGCTTACAGCCGACAGGGACGCAGACCCAGTACTTC. Its translation: CASSLQPTGTQTQYF.